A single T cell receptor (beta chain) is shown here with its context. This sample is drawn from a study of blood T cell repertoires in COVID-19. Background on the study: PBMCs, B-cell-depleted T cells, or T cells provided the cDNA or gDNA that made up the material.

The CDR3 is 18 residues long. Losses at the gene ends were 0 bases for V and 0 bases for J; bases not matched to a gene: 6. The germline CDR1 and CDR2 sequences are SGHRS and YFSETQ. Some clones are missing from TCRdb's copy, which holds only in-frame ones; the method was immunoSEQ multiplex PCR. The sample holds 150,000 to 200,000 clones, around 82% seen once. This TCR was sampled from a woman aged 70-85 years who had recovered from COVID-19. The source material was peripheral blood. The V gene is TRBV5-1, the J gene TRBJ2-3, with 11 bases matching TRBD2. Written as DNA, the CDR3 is TGCGCCAGCAGCTTGGACCCTAGCGGGAGGATGAGCACAGATACGCAGTATTTT. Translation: CASSLDPSGRMSTDTQYF.